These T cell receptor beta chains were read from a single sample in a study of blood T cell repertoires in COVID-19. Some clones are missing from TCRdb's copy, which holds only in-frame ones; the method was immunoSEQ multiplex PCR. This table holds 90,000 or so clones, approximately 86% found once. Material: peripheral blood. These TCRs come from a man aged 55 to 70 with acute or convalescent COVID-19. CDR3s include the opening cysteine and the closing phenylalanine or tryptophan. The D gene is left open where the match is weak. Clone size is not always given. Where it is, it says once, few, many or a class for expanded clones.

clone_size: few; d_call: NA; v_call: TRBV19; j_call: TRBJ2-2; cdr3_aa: CASGIQNTGELFF; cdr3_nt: TGTGCCAGCGGGATACAGAACACCGGGGAGCTGTTTTTT
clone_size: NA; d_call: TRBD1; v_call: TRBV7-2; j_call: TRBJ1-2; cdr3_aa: CASSLDRVAGYGYTF; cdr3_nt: TGTGCCAGCAGCCTGGACAGGGTCGCAGGCTATGGCTACACCTTC
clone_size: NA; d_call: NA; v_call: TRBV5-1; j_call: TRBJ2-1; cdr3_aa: CASSLGGLGSYNEQFF; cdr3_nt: TGCGCCAGCAGCTTGGGAGGACTGGGCTCCTACAATGAGCAGTTCTTC
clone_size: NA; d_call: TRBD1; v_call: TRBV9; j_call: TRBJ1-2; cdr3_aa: CASSVGMGQGGVYGYTF; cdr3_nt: TGTGCCAGCAGCGTAGGAATGGGACAGGGGGGCGTCTATGGCTACACCTTC
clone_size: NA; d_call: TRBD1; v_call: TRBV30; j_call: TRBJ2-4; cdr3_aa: CAWRDRAAKNIQYF; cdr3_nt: TGTGCCTGGAGGGACAGGGCGGCCAAAAACATTCAGTACTTC
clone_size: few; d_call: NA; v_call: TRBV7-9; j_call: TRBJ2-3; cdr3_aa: CASSRQGAGNTQYF; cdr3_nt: TGTGCCAGCAGCCGCCAAGGGGCAGGCAATACGCAGTATTTT
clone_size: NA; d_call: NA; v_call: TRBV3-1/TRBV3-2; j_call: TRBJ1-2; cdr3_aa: CASSQARGPYGYTF; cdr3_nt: TGTGCCAGCAGCCAAGCCAGGGGACCTTATGGCTACACCTTC
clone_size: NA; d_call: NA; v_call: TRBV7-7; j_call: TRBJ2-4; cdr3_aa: CASSAHLGGAWAKNIQYF; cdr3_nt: TGTGCCAGCAGCGCCCATCTGGGGGGGGCCTGGGCCAAAAACATTCAGTACTTC
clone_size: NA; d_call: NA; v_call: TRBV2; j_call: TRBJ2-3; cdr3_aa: CASKAGRITDTQYF; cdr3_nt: TGTGCCAGCAAGGCGGGCAGGATTACAGATACGCAGTATTTT
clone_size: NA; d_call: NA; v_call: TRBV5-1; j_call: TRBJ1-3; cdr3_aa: CASSLDAGSGNTIYF; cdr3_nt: TGCGCCAGCAGCTTGGACGCGGGCTCTGGAAACACCATATATTTT
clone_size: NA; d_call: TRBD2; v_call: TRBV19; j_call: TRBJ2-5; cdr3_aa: CASSPLRAGVLETQYF; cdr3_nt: TGTGCCAGTAGTCCCTTAAGGGCGGGGGTGTTGGAGACCCAGTACTTC
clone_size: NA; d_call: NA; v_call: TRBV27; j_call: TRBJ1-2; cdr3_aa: CASSPMGGRIPGYTF; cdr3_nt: TGTGCCAGCAGTCCAATGGGGGGGCGCATTCCTGGCTACACCTTC
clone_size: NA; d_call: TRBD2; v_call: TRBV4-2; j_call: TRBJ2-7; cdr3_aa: CASSQDLGLAGVAYEQYF; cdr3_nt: TGTGCCAGCAGCCAAGATCTAGGACTAGCGGGAGTAGCCTACGAGCAGTACTTC
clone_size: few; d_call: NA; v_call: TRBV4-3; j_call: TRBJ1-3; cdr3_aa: CASSQALQGSGNTIYF; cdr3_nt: TGCGCCAGCAGCCAAGCTTTACAGGGATCTGGAAACACCATATATTTT
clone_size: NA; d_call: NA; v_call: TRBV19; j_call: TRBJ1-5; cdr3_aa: CASSTGGSSGRNQPQHF; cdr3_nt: TGTGCCAGTAGTACCGGGGGGAGTTCCGGGCGCAATCAGCCCCAGCATTTT
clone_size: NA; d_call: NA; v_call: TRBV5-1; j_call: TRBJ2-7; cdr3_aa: CASSVQGTSYEQYF; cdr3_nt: TGCGCCAGCAGCGTACAGGGTACTTCCTACGAGCAGTACTTC
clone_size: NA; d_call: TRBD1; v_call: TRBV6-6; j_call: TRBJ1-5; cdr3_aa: CASSPKQGSNQPQHF; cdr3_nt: TGTGCCAGCAGTCCTAAACAGGGGAGCAATCAGCCCCAGCATTTT
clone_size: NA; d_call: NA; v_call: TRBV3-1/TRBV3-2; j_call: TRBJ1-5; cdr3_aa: CASSQTSNQPQHF; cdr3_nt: TGTGCCAGCAGCCAAACAAGCAATCAGCCCCAGCATTTT
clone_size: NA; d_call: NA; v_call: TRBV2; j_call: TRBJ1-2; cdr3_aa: CASSESEGSYGYTF; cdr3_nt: TGTGCCAGCAGTGAATCCGAGGGAAGCTATGGCTACACCTTC
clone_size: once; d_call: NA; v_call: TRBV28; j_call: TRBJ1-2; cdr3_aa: CASGQFGYTF; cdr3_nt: TGTGCCAGCGGACAGTTCGGCTACACCTTC
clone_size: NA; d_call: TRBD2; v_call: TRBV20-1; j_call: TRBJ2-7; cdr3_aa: CSASTLAGQYEQYF; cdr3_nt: TGCAGTGCTAGTACCTTAGCGGGACAATACGAGCAGTACTTC
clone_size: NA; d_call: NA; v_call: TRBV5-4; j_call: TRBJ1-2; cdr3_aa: CASSLPVAGGDGYTF; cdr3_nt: TGTGCCAGCAGCTTACCCGTTGCGGGGGGCGATGGCTACACCTTC
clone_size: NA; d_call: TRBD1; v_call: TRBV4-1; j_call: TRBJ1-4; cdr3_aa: CASREDRVVATNEKLFF; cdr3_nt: TGCGCCAGCAGAGAGGACAGGGTGGTCGCAACTAATGAAAAACTGTTTTTT
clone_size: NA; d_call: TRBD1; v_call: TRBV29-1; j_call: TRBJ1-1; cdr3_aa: CSGEGTGGTEAFF; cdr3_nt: TGCAGCGGTGAAGGGACAGGGGGGACTGAAGCTTTCTTT
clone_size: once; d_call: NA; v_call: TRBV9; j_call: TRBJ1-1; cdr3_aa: CASSVGRVNTEAFF; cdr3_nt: TGTGCCAGCAGCGTAGGTAGAGTGAACACTGAAGCTTTCTTT
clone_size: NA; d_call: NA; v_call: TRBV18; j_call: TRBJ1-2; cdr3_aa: CASSPKDSPPDYGYTF; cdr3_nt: TGTGCCAGCTCACCAAAGGACAGTCCTCCGGACTATGGCTACACCTTC